This entry lists 30 T cell receptor beta chains sequenced from one sample in a study of shared clonotypes between healthy human individuals. Assay used: immunoSEQ multiplex PCR; TCRdb lists only in-frame clones, some missing. The sample lists about 2.4 million clones, over 85% occurring once. Sequenced input: naive CD4+ T cells from PBMCs. The subset: CD45RA+ positively selected. The origin of the receptors is a man younger than 35 in good health. Some clones in this sample may be carry-over from other donors' samples.

J is TRBJ1-1 and V is TRBV5-1; D uncertain. The CDR3 contains 13 residues. Per the germline V gene, CDR1 is SGHRS and CDR2 is YFSETQ. V lost 4 bases and J 3 bases, leaving 10 bases between the germline ends. CDR3 sequence reads: CASSTRFDTEAFF. The CDR3 nucleotides read TGCGCCAGCAGCACACGTTTTGACACTGAAGCTTTCTTT.

On this clone: This sample includes further DNA sequences coding for the same CDR3. The V gene is TRBV29-1, the J gene TRBJ2-5; TRBD1 or TRBD2 may be the D gene (6 bases each). Trimming cost V 0 bases and J 7 bases, with 9 bases left between them. CDR1 SQVTM and CDR2 ANQGSEA come from the germline V gene. The CDR3 sequence is 12 residues long. The CDR3: CSVEDKGGTQYF. For the CDR3, the DNA is TGCAGCGTTGAAGATAAGGGGGGGACCCAGTACTTC.

The gene calls are TRBV28 and TRBJ1-1, with D hard to call. CDR1 and CDR2 from the germline V gene are MDHEN and SYDVKM. CDR3 length equals 14 residues. V was cut by 1 base and J by 4 bases, with 10 bases left in between. In DNA, the CDR3 is TGTGCCAGCAGTTTATTCGGGGTTGGCACTGAAGCTTTCTTT. It yields the protein CASSLFGVGTEAFF.

This chain joins TRBV7-9 and TRBJ2-1; 11 bases are a match to TRBD2. J was trimmed by 8 bases and V by 1 base; bases with no gene match: 4. The CDR3 totals 15 residues. CDR1 and CDR2 from the germline V gene are SEHNR and FQNEAQ (reference sequence). For the CDR3, the DNA is TGTGCCAGCAGCTTAGTTAGCGGGGGGGTGGATGAGCAGTTCTTC. Translated, it gives CASSLVSGGVDEQFF.

This chain connects TRBV6-6 to TRBJ2-3; D call uncertain. The germline V gene has CDR1 MNHNY and CDR2 SVGAGI (reference sequence). This CDR3 is 14 amino acids long. V lost 6 bases, J lost 2 bases, and 12 bases lay in between. The CDR3 loop reads CASSSLGATDTQYF. In DNA, the CDR3 is TGTGCCAGCAGCTCCCTCGGCGCCACAGATACGCAGTATTTT.

The J gene is TRBJ1-3, the V gene TRBV19, with a possible D match to TRBD1 (6 bases). This CDR3 has 15 residues. The germline gives CDR1 LNHDA, CDR2 SQIVND (reference sequence). V was trimmed by 7 bases and J by 2 bases, leaving 15 bases between them. The CDR3 coding sequence is TGTGCCAGTACCCCCCAAGGGGGACCTGGAAACACCATATATTTT. Protein: CASTPQGGPGNTIYF.

The V and J genes are TRBV28 and TRBJ1-1; D not resolved. V was shortened by 3 bases and J by 5 bases, with 13 bases between the two germline ends. Per the germline V gene, CDR1 is MDHEN and CDR2 is SYDVKM. The CDR3 is 14 amino acids. The CDR3 nucleotides read TGTGCCAGCAGTTTGAGTCCCTCACGGACTGAAGCTTTCTTT. Translated, it gives CASSLSPSRTEAFF.

This chain connects TRBV11-2 to TRBJ2-7; 9 bases agree with TRBD2. The CDR3 length is 16 residues. The germline gives CDR1 SGHAT, CDR2 FQNNGV. V was pared by 3 bases and J by 2 bases, with 8 bases of the junction left unmatched. The CDR3 region has the DNA TGTGCCAGCAGCTTTCATGAGGCGGGAGGGCCCTACGAGCAGTACTTC. Residues: CASSFHEAGGPYEQYF.

This clone showed up just once. This chain joins TRBV28 and TRBJ1-1; D ambiguous. This CDR3 is built from 14 residues. Trimming stripped 7 bases from V and 0 bases from J, with 12 bases between. CDR1 is MDHEN, CDR2 SYDVKM, per germline. The CDR3 region is CASISRAMNTEAFF. The CDR3 DNA reads as TGTGCCAGCATCTCTCGGGCCATGAACACTGAAGCTTTCTTT.

This chain connects TRBV27 to TRBJ2-3; TRBD2 agrees at 13 bases. Germline V gene lookup returns CDR1 MNHEY and CDR2 SMNVEV (reference sequence). V lost 6 bases, J lost 0 bases, and 3 bases stayed unmatched. The CDR3 sequence is 16 residues long. The CDR3 reads CASRLAGGSSTDTQYF. The DNA for the CDR3 is TGTGCCAGCAGACTAGCGGGAGGGTCTAGCACAGATACGCAGTATTTT.

The chain carries TRBV5-6 and TRBJ2-1; no clear D gene. Between the trimmed V and J ends, which lost 0 bases and 0 bases, there was a span of 10 bases. This CDR3 is 16 amino acids long. Germline V lookup: CDR1 SGHDT, CDR2 YYEEEE. The CDR3 protein is CASSLGGTHSYNEQFF. CDR3 DNA sequence: TGTGCCAGCAGCTTGGGGGGTACCCACTCCTACAATGAGCAGTTCTTC. The full variable domain, completed using reference TRBV5-6 and TRBJ2-1, is DAGVTQSPTHLIKTRGQQVTLRCSPKSGHDTVSWYQQALGQGPQFIFQYYEEEERQRGNFPDRFSGHQFPNYSSELNVNALLLGDSALYLCASSLGGTHSYNEQFFGPGTRLTVL.

Remarks on this clone: Distinct nucleotide sequences in the sample also encode this CDR3. The CDR3, as DNA: TGTGCCAGCAGTGACCCGAGACAGGGGAACACTGAAGCTTTCTTT. This translates into CASSDPRQGNTEAFF. This chain links TRBV25-1 with TRBJ1-1, with 7 nucleotides matching TRBD1. The CDR3 sequence is 15 residues long. CDR1 and CDR2 (germline): MGHDK, SYGVNS. Trimming cost V 3 bases and J 1 base; bases outside gene matches: 5.

The chain has TRBV7-3 and TRBJ2-7; 9 bases are a match to TRBD2. V dropped 1 base and J dropped 1; count of bases not matched to a gene: 5. This CDR3 contains 16 residues. CDR1 SGHTA and CDR2 FQGTGA come from the germline V gene. The CDR3: CASSLKGGRESYEQYF. DNA for the CDR3: TGTGCCAGCAGCTTAAAAGGCGGGAGGGAATCCTACGAGCAGTACTTC.

This chain joins TRBV29-1 and TRBJ1-2; D not resolved. The CDR3 loop spans 15 amino acids. The germline V gene has CDR1 SQVTM and CDR2 ANQGSEA. V was clipped by 0 bases and J by 4 bases, with 15 bases between them. CDR3 region: CSVEEPVSRPYGYTF. CDR3 nucleotides: TGCAGCGTTGAAGAACCCGTCTCCAGGCCCTATGGCTACACCTTC.

V is TRBV10-3 and J is TRBJ2-5; TRBD1 is a possible D gene (6 bases). The germline gives CDR1 ENHRY, CDR2 SYGVKD. V was shortened by 6 bases and J by 1 base, with 9 bases between the two germline ends. The CDR3 has 13 residues. The CDR3 sequence is CAISPTGQETQYF. As DNA, the CDR3 is TGTGCCATCAGCCCGACAGGCCAAGAGACCCAGTACTTC.

This clone was found once. This rearrangement joins TRBV19 to TRBJ2-5; D is possibly TRBD1 or TRBD2 (5 bases each). The germline V gene encodes CDR1 LNHDA and CDR2 SQIVND (reference sequence). The CDR3 runs to 16 residues. The V and J ends lost 6 bases and 3 bases respectively, with 20 bases between them. Here the CDR3 reads CASRKEFRDREETQYF. The DNA for the CDR3 is TGTGCCAGTAGAAAAGAGTTCCGGGACCGCGAAGAGACCCAGTACTTC.

J is TRBJ2-4 and V is TRBV15; 8 nucleotides match TRBD2. Germline V CDR1 and CDR2: LNHNV, YYDKDF (reference sequence). With 5 bases clipped from V and 8 bases from J, the junction kept 11 bases outside the gene matches. This CDR3 has 15 residues. The chain's CDR3 is CATSSPGLEGDIQYF. For the CDR3, the DNA is TGTGCCACCAGCTCCCCGGGACTAGAAGGAGACATTCAGTACTTC.

The chain couples TRBV7-8 to TRBJ2-1, with 11 bases matching TRBD2. V shed 8 bases and J 8 bases; nucleotides not matched to a gene: 11. The length of the CDR3 is 15 residues. The V gene's germline CDR1 is SGHVS and CDR2 FQNEAQ. In DNA, the CDR3 is TGTGCCAGCCGACCAACTAGCGGGAGTAGGTATGAGCAGTTCTTC. It is translated as CASRPTSGSRYEQFF.

J is TRBJ2-7 and V is TRBV5-5; D tentatively reads TRBD1 or TRBD2 (6 bases each). The length of the CDR3 is 15 residues. Germline V gives CDR1 SGHKS, CDR2 YYEKEE (reference sequence). Trimming shortened V by 5 bases and J by 0 bases, and 15 bases separated the two germline ends. The chain's CDR3 is CASRYSTGASYEQYF. DNA of the CDR3: TGTGCCAGCAGGTACTCGACGGGGGCCTCCTACGAGCAGTACTTC.

The chain is built from TRBV28 and TRBJ1-2; 10 nucleotides line up with TRBD1. The CDR3 is 14 residues long. CDR1 MDHEN and CDR2 SYDVKM come from the germline V gene. The trim removed 3 bases at V and 6 bases at J, leaving 4 bases unmatched. The CDR3 protein is CASSLTGGFNGYTF. CDR3 DNA: TGTGCCAGCAGTTTGACAGGGGGCTTCAATGGCTACACCTTC.

The rearrangement joins TRBV28 to TRBJ2-2; D unclear. CDR1 is MDHEN and CDR2 is SYDVKM in the germline V gene. The CDR3 spans 14 residues. Trimming took off 7 bases at V and 3 bases at J, with 12 bases between the two ends. This CDR3 reads CASTTYPDTGELFF. In DNA, the CDR3 is TGTGCCAGCACCACTTACCCCGACACCGGGGAGCTGTTTTTT.

The chain is built from TRBV5-4 and TRBJ2-1, with TRBD2 matching over 7 bases. V was pared by 0 bases and J by 7 bases, with 16 bases of the junction left unmatched. The length of the CDR3 is 18 residues. CDR1 SGHNT and CDR2 YYREEE come from the germline V gene (reference sequence). The CDR3 region has the DNA TGTGCCAGCAGCTTGGCCTCGTGGGAGGGCCCGGGGGGTAATGAGCAGTTCTTC. As protein: CASSLASWEGPGGNEQFF.

CDR3 DNA: TGCGCCAGCAGCTCCCGGGACAGGGGGGACGAGCAGTACTTC. It is translated as CASSSRDRGDEQYF. The rearrangement links TRBV5-1 to TRBJ2-7; 11 bases map to TRBD1. The CDR3 has 14 amino acids. CDR1 is SGHRS, CDR2 YFSETQ, per germline. With 3 bases clipped from V and 5 bases from J, the junction kept 4 bases outside the gene matches. Together with reference TRBV5-1 and TRBJ2-7, the CDR3 gives the full variable domain: KAGVTQTPRYLIKTRGQQVTLSCSPISGHRSVSWYQQTPGQGLQFLFEYFSETQRNKGNFPGRFSGRQFSNSRSEMNVSTLELGDSALYLCASSSRDRGDEQYFGPGTRLTVT.

The chain recombines TRBV19 with TRBJ2-3; no reliable D call. Between the trimmed V and J ends, which lost 3 bases and 1 base, there was a span of 8 bases. From germline, CDR1 is LNHDA and CDR2 SQIVND (reference sequence). This CDR3 has 14 residues. The CDR3 protein is CASSMGSGTDTQYF. CDR3 bases: TGTGCCAGTAGTATGGGGTCAGGCACAGATACGCAGTATTTT.

V gene TRBV15 combines with J gene TRBJ2-5, with D maybe TRBD1 (6 bases). The CDR3 has 14 residues. Trimming pared 3 bases from V and 5 bases from J, leaving 13 bases between. The germline V gene has CDR1 LNHNV and CDR2 YYDKDF (reference sequence). CDR3 DNA sequence: TGTGCCACCAGCAGGCTCGGACAGATCGAGACCCAGTACTTC. It yields the protein CATSRLGQIETQYF.

This chain uses TRBV5-1 with TRBJ1-1, with D possibly being TRBD1 (5 bases). The CDR3 extends over 12 amino acids. Deletions cut 0 bases from V and 11 bases from J, with 11 bases between. Germline V gives CDR1 SGHRS, CDR2 YFSETQ. The CDR3 region has the DNA TGCGCCAGCAGCTTGGAGAAGGGGCGGGCTTTCTTT. It translates to CASSLEKGRAFF. Using reference TRBV5-1 and TRBJ1-1 for the parts outside the CDR3, the full variable domain is KAGVTQTPRYLIKTRGQQVTLSCSPISGHRSVSWYQQTPGQGLQFLFEYFSETQRNKGNFPGRFSGRQFSNSRSEMNVSTLELGDSALYLCASSLEKGRAFFGQGTRLTVV.

This clone was observed once. This CDR3 is CASSVAFGSTDTQYF. In DNA form, the CDR3 reads TGTGCCAGCAGCGTAGCTTTCGGGAGCACAGATACGCAGTATTTT. The chain links TRBV9 to TRBJ2-3; D unresolved. V was shortened by 0 bases and J by 0 bases, with 8 bases between the two germline ends. The V gene's germline CDR1 is SGDLS and CDR2 YYNGEE. This CDR3 region has 15 residues. Complete variable domain (other parts from reference TRBV9 and TRBJ2-3): DSGVTQTPKHLITATGQRVTLRCSPRSGDLSVYWYQQSLDQGLQFLIQYYNGEERAKGNILERFSAQQFPDLHSELNLSSLELGDSALYFCASSVAFGSTDTQYFGPGTRLTVL.

The chain uses TRBV2 and TRBJ2-6; possibly TRBD1 for D (6 bases). Trimming left V 6 bases short and J 4 bases short, with 25 bases between. CDR1 SNHLY and CDR2 FYNNEI come from the germline V gene. The CDR3 is 19 amino acids. The CDR3 is CASRTPQGPALLGANVLTF. CDR3 DNA sequence: TGTGCCAGCAGGACCCCACAGGGTCCAGCTTTGTTAGGGGCCAACGTCCTGACTTTC.

CDR3 nucleotide sequence: TGTGCCACAGCAGGTGGCTATGGCTACACCTTC. Encoded protein: CATAGGYGYTF. The chain carries TRBV28 and TRBJ1-2; D uncertain. V lost 10 bases, J lost 4 bases, and 10 bases lay in between. The CDR3 covers 11 residues. The germline V gene encodes CDR1 MDHEN and CDR2 SYDVKM.

The V and J genes are TRBV7-8 and TRBJ1-2, with D perhaps TRBD1 (5 bases). CDR3 length: 15 residues. Germline CDR1 reads SGHVS; CDR2 reads FQNEAQ. V was shortened by 5 bases and J by 11 bases, with 24 bases between the two germline ends. CDR3: CASSVRGPIGGGYTF. The CDR3 DNA reads as TGTGCCAGCAGCGTAAGAGGGCCGATCGGGGGTGGTTACACCTTC.